This T cell receptor (beta chain) derives from a study of liver allograft versus peripheral blood T cells. Study information: A comparison was made between T cell receptor repertoires in transplanted livers and those in recipients' peripheral blood. General study results and limits: Within liver allografts, T cell receptor repertoires were reportedly different from those in peripheral blood.

The CDR3 is made up of 15 amino acids. From germline, CDR1 is MNHEY and CDR2 SMNVEV (reference sequence). V was pared by 6 bases and J by 4 bases, with 7 bases of the junction left unmatched. TCRdb recomputed calls from the reads with MiXCR, one row per CDR3 protein. The sample contains about 9,200 distinct CDR3 sequences, about a fifth of which appear only once. This clonotype was detected a few times. Its matching antigen is unknown. The sequence was collected from a human patient who had a liver transplant. Some T cells may have originated in the graft donor. The V and J genes are TRBV27 and TRBJ2-7; 12 bases are a match to TRBD1. The CDR3 coding sequence is TGTGCCAGCAGGCGGGGACAGGGGGCGATGTACGAGCAGTACTTC. Protein: CASRRGQGAMYEQYF.